A selection of T cell receptor beta chains follows, all from one sample in a study of blood T cells in healthy people across ages. TCRdb re-called the 5' RACE reads with MiXCR, one entry per CDR3 protein. The sample has about 1.4 million distinct CDR3 sequences, around 59% seen once; the top ten hold over 6.5%. Material for sequencing was blood. These receptors originate from a man aged 18 to 35 in good health. Each CDR3 is given with its conserved first and last residue. Each record gives: CDR3 protein, CDR3 DNA, clone size, J gene, V gene, D gene. D genes are given only for firm matches. Clone size is not always given. Where it is, it says once, few, many or a class for expanded clones.

cdr3_aa: CASSQGGPPFYNEQFF; cdr3_nt: TGCGCCAGCAGCCAGGGAGGGCCCCCTTTTTACAATGAGCAGTTCTTC; clone_size: NA; j_call: TRBJ2-1; v_call: TRBV4-1; d_call: TRBD2
cdr3_aa: CATSRERSSYEQYF; cdr3_nt: TGTGCCACCAGCAGAGAGAGGAGCTCCTACGAGCAGTACTTC; clone_size: NA; j_call: TRBJ2-7; v_call: TRBV15; d_call: NA
cdr3_aa: CSVVVGGPPDTQYF; cdr3_nt: TGCAGCGTTGTGGTGGGGGGGCCCCCAGATACGCAGTATTTT; clone_size: few; j_call: TRBJ2-3; v_call: TRBV29-1; d_call: NA
cdr3_aa: CASSEYGGSLEEQYF; cdr3_nt: TGTGCCAGCAGCGAATACGGGGGGAGCCTTGAGGAGCAGTACTTC; clone_size: NA; j_call: TRBJ2-4; v_call: TRBV6-2/TRBV6-3; d_call: TRBD2
cdr3_aa: CASSLPGKVNTGELFF; cdr3_nt: TGTGCCAGCAGCCTACCGGGAAAGGTGAACACCGGGGAGCTGTTTTTT; clone_size: NA; j_call: TRBJ2-2; v_call: TRBV2; d_call: NA
cdr3_aa: CASSLGQVEAFF; cdr3_nt: TGTGCCAGCAGCCTCGGACAGGTTGAAGCTTTCTTT; clone_size: NA; j_call: TRBJ1-1; v_call: TRBV7-9; d_call: TRBD1
cdr3_aa: CASSPPQIAGGNNEQFF; cdr3_nt: TGTGCCAGCAGCCCTCCCCAAATAGCGGGAGGGAACAATGAGCAGTTCTTC; clone_size: NA; j_call: TRBJ2-1; v_call: TRBV7-9; d_call: TRBD2
cdr3_aa: CASSRSLAADEQYF; cdr3_nt: TGCGCCAGCAGCCGCAGTCTAGCGGCGGACGAGCAGTACTTC; clone_size: NA; j_call: TRBJ2-7; v_call: TRBV4-3; d_call: TRBD2
cdr3_aa: CASSLAPLAESSYEQYF; cdr3_nt: TGTGCCAGCAGTTTAGCACCACTAGCGGAAAGCTCCTACGAGCAGTACTTC; clone_size: once; j_call: TRBJ2-7; v_call: TRBV12-3/TRBV12-4; d_call: TRBD2
cdr3_aa: CSVGGERPYEQYF; cdr3_nt: TGCAGCGTTGGGGGGGAGCGACCCTACGAGCAGTACTTC; clone_size: NA; j_call: TRBJ2-7; v_call: TRBV29-1; d_call: NA
cdr3_aa: CASSQEGQGTYEQYF; cdr3_nt: TGCGCCAGCAGCCAAGAGGGACAGGGAACCTACGAGCAGTACTTC; clone_size: many; j_call: TRBJ2-7; v_call: TRBV4-1; d_call: TRBD1
cdr3_aa: CASSLGYPGSQYEQYF; cdr3_nt: TGCGCCAGCAGCTTGGGTTACCCGGGATCCCAATACGAGCAGTACTTC; clone_size: NA; j_call: TRBJ2-7; v_call: TRBV5-1; d_call: NA
cdr3_aa: CSAAPQAGELFF; cdr3_nt: TGCAGTGCCGCACCTCAGGCCGGGGAGCTGTTTTTT; clone_size: few; j_call: TRBJ2-2; v_call: TRBV20-1; d_call: NA
cdr3_aa: CASSLPRGRGWIYGYTF; cdr3_nt: TGCGCCAGCAGTTTACCGAGGGGACGGGGCTGGATCTATGGCTACACCTTC; clone_size: NA; j_call: TRBJ1-2; v_call: TRBV28; d_call: NA
cdr3_aa: CASSLEAAQNTEAFF; cdr3_nt: TGTGCCAGCAGCTTAGAGGCAGCCCAGAACACTGAAGCTTTCTTT; clone_size: NA; j_call: TRBJ1-1; v_call: TRBV7-2; d_call: NA
cdr3_aa: CASSQEERGFEQFF; cdr3_nt: TGTGCCAGCAGCCAAGAGGAGCGGGGCTTTGAGCAGTTCTTC; clone_size: few; j_call: TRBJ2-1; v_call: TRBV4-2; d_call: TRBD2
cdr3_aa: CASSKTSGPQETQYF; cdr3_nt: TGTGCCAGCAGCAAAACTAGCGGCCCCCAAGAGACCCAGTACTTC; clone_size: NA; j_call: TRBJ2-5; v_call: TRBV7-2; d_call: TRBD2
cdr3_aa: CASGEGGRSYNEQFF; cdr3_nt: TGTGCCAGCGGGGAAGGGGGGAGGTCCTACAATGAGCAGTTCTTC; clone_size: NA; j_call: TRBJ2-1; v_call: TRBV25-1; d_call: NA
cdr3_aa: CASSQVTSGVNIQYF; cdr3_nt: TGTGCCAGCAGCCAAGTAACTAGCGGGGTAAACATTCAGTACTTC; clone_size: NA; j_call: TRBJ2-4; v_call: TRBV7-2; d_call: TRBD2
cdr3_aa: CASSHDQKNIQYF; cdr3_nt: TGTGCCAGCAGCCATGACCAGAAAAACATTCAGTACTTC; clone_size: few; j_call: TRBJ2-4; v_call: TRBV3-1; d_call: NA
cdr3_aa: CSGKLPNTGELFF; cdr3_nt: TGCAGCGGGAAGTTACCGAACACCGGGGAGCTGTTTTTT; clone_size: NA; j_call: TRBJ2-2; v_call: TRBV29-1; d_call: NA
cdr3_aa: CASSWGALTTNERLFF; cdr3_nt: TGCGCCAGCAGCTGGGGGGCACTCACAACTAATGAAAGACTGTTTTTT; clone_size: NA; j_call: TRBJ1-4; v_call: TRBV5-1; d_call: NA
cdr3_aa: CASSSALIAASNEQFF; cdr3_nt: TGTGCCAGCAGCTCAGCGCTCATTGCGGCGTCAAATGAGCAGTTCTTC; clone_size: once; j_call: TRBJ2-1; v_call: TRBV13; d_call: NA
cdr3_aa: CSARETGSSPLHF; cdr3_nt: TGCAGTGCTAGAGAGACGGGGAGCTCACCCCTCCACTTT; clone_size: medium-sized; j_call: TRBJ1-6; v_call: TRBV20-1; d_call: NA
cdr3_aa: CSASRGGSAEKLFF; cdr3_nt: TGCAGTGCCTCCAGGGGGGGGTCGGCGGAAAAACTGTTTTTT; clone_size: many; j_call: TRBJ1-4; v_call: TRBV20-1; d_call: TRBD1
cdr3_aa: CASSEGGASEKLFF; cdr3_nt: TGTGCCAGCAGTGAGGGGGGGGCAAGTGAAAAACTGTTTTTT; clone_size: NA; j_call: TRBJ1-4; v_call: TRBV6-1; d_call: NA
cdr3_aa: CASSPRTGPTFYEQYF; cdr3_nt: TGTGCCAGCAGCCCTAGGACAGGGCCCACCTTCTACGAGCAGTACTTC; clone_size: few; j_call: TRBJ2-7; v_call: TRBV3-1; d_call: TRBD1
cdr3_aa: CASIQDQGATDTQYF; cdr3_nt: TGTGCCAGCATTCAAGACCAGGGGGCAACAGATACGCAGTATTTT; clone_size: NA; j_call: TRBJ2-3; v_call: TRBV6-1; d_call: TRBD1
cdr3_aa: CAISHSGGPYNEQFF; cdr3_nt: TGTGCCATCAGTCACAGCGGGGGGCCCTACAATGAGCAGTTCTTC; clone_size: NA; j_call: TRBJ2-1; v_call: TRBV10-3; d_call: TRBD2
cdr3_aa: CASSGAGIYGYTF; cdr3_nt: TGTGCCAGCAGCGGGGCGGGGATCTATGGCTACACCTTC; clone_size: few; j_call: TRBJ1-2; v_call: TRBV6-5; d_call: NA
cdr3_aa: CASSWGGDSNQPQHF; cdr3_nt: TGCGCCAGCAGCTGGGGGGGGGATAGCAATCAGCCCCAGCATTTT; clone_size: NA; j_call: TRBJ1-5; v_call: TRBV5-1; d_call: NA
cdr3_aa: CASSLVAGISSYEQYF; cdr3_nt: TGCGCCAGCAGCTTGGTAGCGGGGATCAGCTCCTACGAGCAGTACTTC; clone_size: few; j_call: TRBJ2-7; v_call: TRBV5-1; d_call: TRBD2
cdr3_aa: CASSQSYREEQYF; cdr3_nt: TGTGCCAGCAGCCAGAGCTACAGGGAAGAGCAGTACTTC; clone_size: NA; j_call: TRBJ2-5; v_call: TRBV3-1; d_call: NA
cdr3_aa: CASSQARIYYEQYF; cdr3_nt: TGTGCCAGCAGCCAAGCTCGGATATACTACGAGCAGTACTTC; clone_size: NA; j_call: TRBJ2-7; v_call: TRBV3-1; d_call: NA
cdr3_aa: CASSLTGGNEQFF; cdr3_nt: TGTGCCAGCAGTCTGACAGGGGGCAATGAGCAGTTCTTC; clone_size: many; j_call: TRBJ2-1; v_call: TRBV27; d_call: TRBD1
cdr3_aa: CSARVHGQVGTNEKLFF; cdr3_nt: TGCAGTGCTAGAGTCCATGGACAGGTTGGAACTAATGAAAAACTGTTTTTT; clone_size: NA; j_call: TRBJ1-4; v_call: TRBV20-1; d_call: TRBD1
cdr3_aa: CAWSGPLGYGYTF; cdr3_nt: TGTGCCTGGAGTGGACCATTAGGATATGGCTACACCTTC; clone_size: NA; j_call: TRBJ1-2; v_call: TRBV30; d_call: NA
cdr3_aa: CASSLARAGSNNEQFF; cdr3_nt: TGTGCCAGCAGTTTAGCGAGGGCAGGTTCCAACAATGAGCAGTTCTTC; clone_size: NA; j_call: TRBJ2-1; v_call: TRBV12-3/TRBV12-4; d_call: NA
cdr3_aa: CASSSYRALDYNEQFF; cdr3_nt: TGTGCCAGCAGCTCCTACAGGGCCCTAGATTACAATGAGCAGTTCTTC; clone_size: NA; j_call: TRBJ2-1; v_call: TRBV11-2; d_call: NA
cdr3_aa: CASSLVSLAKGSYTF; cdr3_nt: TGCGCCAGCAGCTTGGTTTCCCTCGCGAAGGGTAGCTACACCTTC; clone_size: NA; j_call: TRBJ1-2; v_call: TRBV5-1; d_call: NA
cdr3_aa: CASSLTPGGTEAFF; cdr3_nt: TGTGCCAGCAGTTTGACCCCTGGGGGGACTGAAGCTTTCTTT; clone_size: NA; j_call: TRBJ1-1; v_call: TRBV27; d_call: NA
cdr3_aa: CASSLQGTSSAFF; cdr3_nt: TGTGCCAGCAGCTTACAGGGTACATCATCAGCTTTCTTT; clone_size: NA; j_call: TRBJ1-1; v_call: TRBV7-9; d_call: NA
cdr3_aa: CASSLTGSTYEQYF; cdr3_nt: TGTGCCAGCAGCTTAACAGGATCGACCTACGAGCAGTACTTC; clone_size: many; j_call: TRBJ2-7; v_call: TRBV7-2; d_call: NA
cdr3_aa: CASSQDRFTGELFF; cdr3_nt: TGCGCCAGCAGCCAGGACAGATTCACCGGGGAGCTGTTTTTT; clone_size: NA; j_call: TRBJ2-2; v_call: TRBV5-1; d_call: NA
cdr3_aa: CASSQEEAFGVYEQYF; cdr3_nt: TGCGCCAGCAGCCAAGAGGAGGCCTTTGGCGTCTACGAGCAGTACTTC; clone_size: NA; j_call: TRBJ2-7; v_call: TRBV4-1; d_call: NA
cdr3_aa: CASSCPGAFSYEQYF; cdr3_nt: TGTGCCAGCAGTTGCCCGGGGGCCTTTTCGTACGAGCAGTACTTC; clone_size: NA; j_call: TRBJ2-7; v_call: TRBV21-1; d_call: NA
cdr3_aa: CASSLGGVNTGELFF; cdr3_nt: TGTGCCAGCAGCCTGGGGGGGGTGAACACCGGGGAGCTGTTTTTT; clone_size: NA; j_call: TRBJ2-2; v_call: TRBV7-9; d_call: TRBD2
cdr3_aa: CASSSRRGLAGSGANVLTF; cdr3_nt: TGTGCCAGCAGTTCTAGGCGGGGACTAGCGGGCTCTGGGGCCAACGTCCTGACTTTC; clone_size: NA; j_call: TRBJ2-6; v_call: TRBV12-3/TRBV12-4; d_call: TRBD2
cdr3_aa: CASSLEQGVYNEQFF; cdr3_nt: TGTGCCAGCAGTCTGGAACAGGGAGTTTACAATGAGCAGTTCTTC; clone_size: few; j_call: TRBJ2-1; v_call: TRBV6-1; d_call: NA
cdr3_aa: CSARDSPRVVPGEQFF; cdr3_nt: TGCAGTGCTAGAGATTCGCCCCGCGTGGTGCCCGGTGAGCAGTTCTTC; clone_size: NA; j_call: TRBJ2-1; v_call: TRBV20-1; d_call: NA
cdr3_aa: CSGRDYNTDTQYF; cdr3_nt: TGCAGTGGGCGGGACTACAACACAGATACGCAGTATTTT; clone_size: NA; j_call: TRBJ2-3; v_call: TRBV20-1; d_call: TRBD2
cdr3_aa: CSARDLWLAGGTDTQYF; cdr3_nt: TGCAGTGCTAGAGATCTCTGGCTAGCGGGGGGCACAGATACGCAGTATTTT; clone_size: NA; j_call: TRBJ2-3; v_call: TRBV20-1; d_call: TRBD2
cdr3_aa: CSVVGRAGKTQYF; cdr3_nt: TGCAGCGTTGTCGGGAGGGCCGGAAAGACCCAGTACTTC; clone_size: few; j_call: TRBJ2-5; v_call: TRBV29-1; d_call: TRBD2